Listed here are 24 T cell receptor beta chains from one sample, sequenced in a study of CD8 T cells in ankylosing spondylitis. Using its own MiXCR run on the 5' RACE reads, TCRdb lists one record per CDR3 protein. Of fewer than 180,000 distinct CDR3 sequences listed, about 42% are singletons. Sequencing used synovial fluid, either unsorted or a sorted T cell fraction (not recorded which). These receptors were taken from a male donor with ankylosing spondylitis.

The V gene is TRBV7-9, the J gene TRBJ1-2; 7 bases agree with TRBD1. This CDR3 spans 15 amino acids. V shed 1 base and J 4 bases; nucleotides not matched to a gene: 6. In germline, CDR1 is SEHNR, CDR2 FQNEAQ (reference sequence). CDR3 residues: CASSLGDRFFYGYTF. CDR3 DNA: TGTGCCAGCAGCTTAGGGGACAGATTCTTCTATGGCTACACCTTC.

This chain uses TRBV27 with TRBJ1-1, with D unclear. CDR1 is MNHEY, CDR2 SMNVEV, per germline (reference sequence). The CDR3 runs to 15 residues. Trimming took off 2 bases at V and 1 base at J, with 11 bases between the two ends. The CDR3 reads CASSLRAIGNTEAFF. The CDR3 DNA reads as TGTGCCAGCAGTTTACGGGCGATCGGGAACACTGAAGCTTTCTTT.

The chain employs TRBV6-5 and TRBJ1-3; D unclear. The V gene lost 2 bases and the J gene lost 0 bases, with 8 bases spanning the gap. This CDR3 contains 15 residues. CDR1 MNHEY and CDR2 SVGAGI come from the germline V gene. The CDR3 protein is CASSYPELSGNTIYF. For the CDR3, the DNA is TGTGCCAGCAGTTACCCAGAGCTCTCTGGAAACACCATATATTTT.

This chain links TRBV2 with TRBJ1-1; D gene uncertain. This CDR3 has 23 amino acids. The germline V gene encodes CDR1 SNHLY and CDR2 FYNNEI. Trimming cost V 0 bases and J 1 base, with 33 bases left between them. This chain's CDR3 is CASSEALAWIRSVWARRNTEAFF. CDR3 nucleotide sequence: TGTGCCAGCAGTGAAGCGCTGGCGTGGATCAGATCGGTATGGGCGCGTCGGAACACTGAAGCTTTCTTT.

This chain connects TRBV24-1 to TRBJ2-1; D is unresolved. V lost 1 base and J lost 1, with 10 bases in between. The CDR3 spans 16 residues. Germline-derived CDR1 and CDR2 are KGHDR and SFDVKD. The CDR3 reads CATSDLGPGSYNEQFF. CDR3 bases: TGTGCCACCAGTGATTTAGGCCCTGGATCCTACAATGAGCAGTTCTTC.

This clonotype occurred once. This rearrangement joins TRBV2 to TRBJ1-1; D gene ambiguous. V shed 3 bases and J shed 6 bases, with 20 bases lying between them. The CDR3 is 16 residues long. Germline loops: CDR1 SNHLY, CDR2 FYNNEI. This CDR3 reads CASSDWPQPRRPEAFF. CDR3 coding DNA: TGTGCCAGCAGTGACTGGCCCCAGCCCCGACGCCCTGAAGCTTTCTTT.

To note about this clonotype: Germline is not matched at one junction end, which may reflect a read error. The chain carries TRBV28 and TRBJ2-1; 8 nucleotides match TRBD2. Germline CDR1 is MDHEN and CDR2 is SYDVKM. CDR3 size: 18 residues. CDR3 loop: CACSPEVASGRGYNEQFF. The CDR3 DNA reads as TGTGCCTGCAGTCCCGAAGTGGCTAGCGGGCGAGGGTACAATGAGCAGTTCTTC.

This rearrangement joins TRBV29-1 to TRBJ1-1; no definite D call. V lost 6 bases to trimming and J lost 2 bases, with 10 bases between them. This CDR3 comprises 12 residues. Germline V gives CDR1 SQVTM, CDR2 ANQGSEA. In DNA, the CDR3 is TGCAGCGTCGCCTGGGGTAACACTGAAGCTTTCTTT. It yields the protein CSVAWGNTEAFF.

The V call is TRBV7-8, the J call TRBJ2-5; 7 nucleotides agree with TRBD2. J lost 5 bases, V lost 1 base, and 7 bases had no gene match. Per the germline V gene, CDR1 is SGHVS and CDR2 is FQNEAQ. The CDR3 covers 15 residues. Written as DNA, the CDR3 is TGTGCCAGCAGCTTAGGACTAGCAAATGCGGAGACCCAGTACTTC. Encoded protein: CASSLGLANAETQYF.

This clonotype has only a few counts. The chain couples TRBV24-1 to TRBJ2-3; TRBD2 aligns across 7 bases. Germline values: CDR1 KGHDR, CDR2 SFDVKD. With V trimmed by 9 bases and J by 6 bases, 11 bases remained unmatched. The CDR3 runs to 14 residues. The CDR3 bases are TGTGCCACCCATCGGGCGGGAGAGGGGGATACGCAGTATTTT. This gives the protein CATHRAGEGDTQYF.

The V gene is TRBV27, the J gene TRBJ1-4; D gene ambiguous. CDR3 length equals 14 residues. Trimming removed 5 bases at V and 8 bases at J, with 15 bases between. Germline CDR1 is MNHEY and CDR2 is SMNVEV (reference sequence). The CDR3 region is CASSHSGEEEKLFF. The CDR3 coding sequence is TGTGCCAGCAGTCACAGCGGGGAGGAAGAAAAACTGTTTTTT.

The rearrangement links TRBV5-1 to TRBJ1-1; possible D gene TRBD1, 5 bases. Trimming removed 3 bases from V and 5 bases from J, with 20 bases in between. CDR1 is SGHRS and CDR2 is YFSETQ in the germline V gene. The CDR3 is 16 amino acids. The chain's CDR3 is CASSWTLPWGKTEAFF. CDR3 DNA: TGCGCCAGCAGCTGGACACTTCCGTGGGGGAAGACTGAAGCTTTCTTT.

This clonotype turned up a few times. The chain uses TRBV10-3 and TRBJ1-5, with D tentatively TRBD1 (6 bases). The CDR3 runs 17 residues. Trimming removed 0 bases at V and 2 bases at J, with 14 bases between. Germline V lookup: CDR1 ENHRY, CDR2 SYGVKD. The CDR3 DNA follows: TGTGCCATCAGTGAGTCCTATCGGGGGCGCGGCAATCAGCCCCAGCATTTT. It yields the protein CAISESYRGRGNQPQHF.

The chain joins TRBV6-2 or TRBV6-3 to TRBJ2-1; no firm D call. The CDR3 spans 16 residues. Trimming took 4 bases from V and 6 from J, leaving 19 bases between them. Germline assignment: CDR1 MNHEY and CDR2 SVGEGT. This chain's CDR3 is CASSLRLWFLSNEQFF. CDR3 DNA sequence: TGTGCCAGCAGTTTAAGATTGTGGTTTCTCTCCAATGAGCAGTTCTTC.

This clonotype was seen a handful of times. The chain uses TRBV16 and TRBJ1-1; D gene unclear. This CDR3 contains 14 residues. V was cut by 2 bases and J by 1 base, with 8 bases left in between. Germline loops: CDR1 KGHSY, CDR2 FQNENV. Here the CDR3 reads CASSQVQANTEAFF. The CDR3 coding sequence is TGTGCCAGCAGCCAAGTTCAGGCGAACACTGAAGCTTTCTTT. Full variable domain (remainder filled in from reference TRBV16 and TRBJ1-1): GEEVAQTPKHLVRGEGQKAKLYCAPIKGHSYVFWYQQVLKNEFKFLISFQNENVFDETGMPKERFSAKCLPNSPCSLEIQATKLEDSAVYFCASSQVQANTEAFFGQGTRLTVV.

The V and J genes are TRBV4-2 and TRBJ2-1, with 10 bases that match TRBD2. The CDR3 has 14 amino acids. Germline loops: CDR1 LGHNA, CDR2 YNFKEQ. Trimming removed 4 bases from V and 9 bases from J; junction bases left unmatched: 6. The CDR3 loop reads CASSPEAGGSEQFF. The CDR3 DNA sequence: TGTGCCAGCAGCCCGGAAGCGGGAGGGAGTGAGCAGTTCTTC.

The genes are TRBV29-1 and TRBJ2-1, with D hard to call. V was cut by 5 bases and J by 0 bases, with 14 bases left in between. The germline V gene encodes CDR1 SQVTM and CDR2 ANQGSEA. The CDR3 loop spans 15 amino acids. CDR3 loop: CSVMSRGISYNEQFF. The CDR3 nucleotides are TGCAGCGTTATGTCCCGCGGTATCTCCTACAATGAGCAGTTCTTC.

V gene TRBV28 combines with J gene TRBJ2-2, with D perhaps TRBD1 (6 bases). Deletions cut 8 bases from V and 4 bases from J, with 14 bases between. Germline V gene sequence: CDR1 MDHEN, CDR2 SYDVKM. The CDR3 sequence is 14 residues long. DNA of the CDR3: TGTGCCAGCGGAGACAGGCAACCCACCGGGGAGCTGTTTTTT. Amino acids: CASGDRQPTGELFF.

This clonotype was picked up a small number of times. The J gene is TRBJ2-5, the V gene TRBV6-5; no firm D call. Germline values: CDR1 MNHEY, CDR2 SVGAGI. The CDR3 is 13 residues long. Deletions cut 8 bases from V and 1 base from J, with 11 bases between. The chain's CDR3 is CASRHSPQETQYF. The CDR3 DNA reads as TGTGCCAGCCGTCACAGCCCCCAAGAGACCCAGTACTTC.

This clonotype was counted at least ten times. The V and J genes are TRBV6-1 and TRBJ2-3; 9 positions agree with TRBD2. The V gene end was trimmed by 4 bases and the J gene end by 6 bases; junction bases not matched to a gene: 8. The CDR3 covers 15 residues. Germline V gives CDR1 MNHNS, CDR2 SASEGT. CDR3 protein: CASSVVAGDRDTQYF. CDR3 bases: TGTGCCAGCAGTGTGGTAGCGGGAGATAGGGATACGCAGTATTTT.

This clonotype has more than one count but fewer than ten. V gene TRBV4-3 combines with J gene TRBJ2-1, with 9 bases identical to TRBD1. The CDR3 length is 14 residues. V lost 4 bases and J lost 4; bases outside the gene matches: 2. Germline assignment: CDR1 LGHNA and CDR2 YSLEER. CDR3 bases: TGCGCCAGCAGCCGGGACAGGGAGTACAATGAGCAGTTCTTC. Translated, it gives CASSRDREYNEQFF.

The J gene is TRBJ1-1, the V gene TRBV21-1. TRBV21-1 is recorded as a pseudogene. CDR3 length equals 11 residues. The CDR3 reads CASSKITEAFF. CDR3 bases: TGTGCCAGCAGCAAAATCACTGAAGCTTTCTTT.

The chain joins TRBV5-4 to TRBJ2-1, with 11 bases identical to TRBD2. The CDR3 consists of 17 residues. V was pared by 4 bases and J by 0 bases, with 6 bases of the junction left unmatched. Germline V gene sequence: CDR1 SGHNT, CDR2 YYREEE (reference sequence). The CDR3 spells CASSVGLAGSSYNEQFF. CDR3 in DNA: TGTGCCAGCAGCGTAGGACTAGCGGGTAGCTCCTACAATGAGCAGTTCTTC. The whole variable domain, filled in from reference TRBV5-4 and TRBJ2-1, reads ETGVTQSPTHLIKTRGQQVTLRCSSQSGHNTVSWYQQALGQGPQFIFQYYREEENGRGNFPPRFSGLQFPNYSSELNVNALELDDSALYLCASSVGLAGSSYNEQFFGPGTRLTVL.

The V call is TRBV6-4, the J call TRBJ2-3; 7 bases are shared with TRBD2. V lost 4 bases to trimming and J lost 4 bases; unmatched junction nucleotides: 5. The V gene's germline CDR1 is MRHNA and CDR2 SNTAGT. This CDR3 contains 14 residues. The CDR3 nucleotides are TGTGCCAGCAGTGTGGGCGGGGGAGCAGATACGCAGTATTTT. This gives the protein CASSVGGGADTQYF.